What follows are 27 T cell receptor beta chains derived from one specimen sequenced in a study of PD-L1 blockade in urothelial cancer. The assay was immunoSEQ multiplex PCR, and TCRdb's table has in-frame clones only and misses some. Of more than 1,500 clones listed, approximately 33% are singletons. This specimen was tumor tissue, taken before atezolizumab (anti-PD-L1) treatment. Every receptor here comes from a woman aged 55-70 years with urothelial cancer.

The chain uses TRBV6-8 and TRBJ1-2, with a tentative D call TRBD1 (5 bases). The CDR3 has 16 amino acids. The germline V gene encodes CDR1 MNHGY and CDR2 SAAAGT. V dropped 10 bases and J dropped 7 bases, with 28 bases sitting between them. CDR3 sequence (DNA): TGTGCCATCACATCCCGGGACGGCGAGCCCGGGTCTGGCTACACCTTC. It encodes CAITSRDGEPGSGYTF.

CDR3 residues: CASSQLAGVTYEQYF. The CDR3 coding sequence is TGTGCCAGCAGTCAATTAGCGGGAGTGACCTACGAGCAGTACTTC. The chain recombines TRBV28 with TRBJ2-7, with TRBD2 matching over 9 bases. The CDR3 consists of 15 residues. Germline CDR1 reads MDHEN; CDR2 reads SYDVKM. J was trimmed by 2 bases and V by 5 bases; bases with no gene match: 7.

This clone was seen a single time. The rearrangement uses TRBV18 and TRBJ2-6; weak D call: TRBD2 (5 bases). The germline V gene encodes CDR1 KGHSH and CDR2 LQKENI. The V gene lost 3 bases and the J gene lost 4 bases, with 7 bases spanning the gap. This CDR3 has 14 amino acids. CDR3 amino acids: CASSPGVGANVLTF. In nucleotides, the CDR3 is TGTGCCAGCTCACCCGGGGTCGGGGCCAACGTCCTGACTTTC.

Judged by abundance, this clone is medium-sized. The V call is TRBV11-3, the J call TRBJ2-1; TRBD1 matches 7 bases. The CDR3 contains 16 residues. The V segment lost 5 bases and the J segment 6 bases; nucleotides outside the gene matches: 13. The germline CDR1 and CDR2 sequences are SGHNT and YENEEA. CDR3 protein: CASSLSPDRRFNEQFF. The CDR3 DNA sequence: TGTGCCAGCAGCCTTAGCCCGGACAGGCGCTTCAATGAGCAGTTCTTC.

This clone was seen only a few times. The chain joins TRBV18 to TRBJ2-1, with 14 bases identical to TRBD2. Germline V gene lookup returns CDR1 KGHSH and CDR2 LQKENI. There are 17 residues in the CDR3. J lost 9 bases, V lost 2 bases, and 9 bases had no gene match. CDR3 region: CASSPGFGLAGGGEQFF. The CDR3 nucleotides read TGTGCCAGCTCACCAGGATTTGGACTAGCGGGAGGTGGTGAGCAGTTCTTC. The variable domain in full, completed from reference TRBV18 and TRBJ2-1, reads NAGVMQNPRHLVRRRGQEARLRCSPMKGHSHVYWYRQLPEEGLKFMVYLQKENIIDESGMPKERFSAEFPKEGPSILRIQQVVRGDSAAYFCASSPGFGLAGGGEQFFGPGTRLTVL.

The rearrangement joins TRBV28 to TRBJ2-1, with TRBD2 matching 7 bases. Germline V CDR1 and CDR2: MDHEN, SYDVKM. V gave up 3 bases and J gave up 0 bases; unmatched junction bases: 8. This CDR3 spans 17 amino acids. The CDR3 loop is CASSLELAVSSYNEQFF. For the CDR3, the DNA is TGTGCCAGCAGTTTGGAGCTAGCGGTTAGCTCCTACAATGAGCAGTTCTTC. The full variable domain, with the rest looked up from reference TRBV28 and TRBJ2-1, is DVKVTQSSRYLVKRTGEKVFLECVQDMDHENMFWYRQDPGLGLRLIYFSYDVKMKEKGDIPEGYSVSREKKERFSLILESASTNQTSMYLCASSLELAVSSYNEQFFGPGTRLTVL.

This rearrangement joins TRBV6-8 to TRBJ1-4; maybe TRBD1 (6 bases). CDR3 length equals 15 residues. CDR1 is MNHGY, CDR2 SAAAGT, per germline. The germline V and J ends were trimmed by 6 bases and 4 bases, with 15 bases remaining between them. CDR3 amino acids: CASRLGGANNEKLFF. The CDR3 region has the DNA TGTGCCAGCAGGCTTGGGGGGGCCAATAATGAAAAACTGTTTTTT.

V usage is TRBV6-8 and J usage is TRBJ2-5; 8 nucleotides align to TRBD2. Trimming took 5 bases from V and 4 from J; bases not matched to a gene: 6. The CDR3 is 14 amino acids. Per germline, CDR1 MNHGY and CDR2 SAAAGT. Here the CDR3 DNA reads TGTGCCAGCAGTATCCCGGGGGGGGTAGAGACCCAGTACTTC. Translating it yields CASSIPGGVETQYF.

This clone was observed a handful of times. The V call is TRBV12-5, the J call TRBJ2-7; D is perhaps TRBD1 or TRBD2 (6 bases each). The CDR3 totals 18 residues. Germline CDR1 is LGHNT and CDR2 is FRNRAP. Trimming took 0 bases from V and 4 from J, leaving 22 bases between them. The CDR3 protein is CASGLVHGGLLYWYEQYF. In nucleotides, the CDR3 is TGTGCTAGTGGTTTGGTACATGGGGGGCTCCTTTATTGGTACGAGCAGTACTTC.

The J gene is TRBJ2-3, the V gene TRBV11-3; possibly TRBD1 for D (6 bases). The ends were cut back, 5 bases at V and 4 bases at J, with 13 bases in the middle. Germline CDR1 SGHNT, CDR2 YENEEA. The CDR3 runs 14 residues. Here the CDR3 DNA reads TGTGCCAGCAGCCCAGAGGACAGACCAGATACGCAGTATTTT. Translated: CASSPEDRPDTQYF.

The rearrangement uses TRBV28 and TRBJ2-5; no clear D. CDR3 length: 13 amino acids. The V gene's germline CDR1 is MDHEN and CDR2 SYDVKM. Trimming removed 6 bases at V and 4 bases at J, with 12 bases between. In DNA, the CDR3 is TGTGCCAGCAGCCTTAGGAAGCGAGAGACCCAGTACTTC. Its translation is CASSLRKRETQYF.

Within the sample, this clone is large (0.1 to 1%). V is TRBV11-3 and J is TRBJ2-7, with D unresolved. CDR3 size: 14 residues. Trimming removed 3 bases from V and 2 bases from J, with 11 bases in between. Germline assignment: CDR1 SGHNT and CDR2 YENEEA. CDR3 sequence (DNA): TGTGCCAGCAGCTTGGATCCAGCTACCTACGAGCAGTACTTC. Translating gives CASSLDPATYEQYF.

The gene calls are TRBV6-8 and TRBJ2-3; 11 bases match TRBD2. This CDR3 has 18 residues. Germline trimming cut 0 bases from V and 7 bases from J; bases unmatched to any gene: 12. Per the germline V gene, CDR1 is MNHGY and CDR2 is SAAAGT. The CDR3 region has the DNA TGTGCCAGCAGTTACTCCCCCACTAGCGGGAGAACGAAGAATACGCAGTATTTT. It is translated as CASSYSPTSGRTKNTQYF.

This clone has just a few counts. The CDR3 sequence: CASSLGVWGTEAFF. CDR3 nucleotide sequence: TGTGCCAGCAGCTTGGGGGTTTGGGGCACTGAAGCTTTCTTT. The rearrangement uses TRBV7-6 and TRBJ1-1; D possibly corresponds to TRBD1 (5 bases). Trimming stripped 3 bases from V and 4 bases from J, with 12 bases between. The CDR3 contains 14 residues. Germline V lookup: CDR1 SGHVS, CDR2 FNYEAQ. Based on the CDR3 plus reference TRBV7-6 and TRBJ1-1, the full variable domain is GAGVSQSPRYKVTKRGQDVALRCDPISGHVSLYWYRQALGQGPEFLTYFNYEAQQDKSGLPNDRFSAERPEGSISTLTIQRTEQRDSAMYRCASSLGVWGTEAFFGQGTRLTVV.

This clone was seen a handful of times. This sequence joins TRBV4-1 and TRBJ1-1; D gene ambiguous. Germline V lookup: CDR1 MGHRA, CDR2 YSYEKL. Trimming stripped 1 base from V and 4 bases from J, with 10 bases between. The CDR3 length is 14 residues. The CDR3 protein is CASSQAMGLTEAFF. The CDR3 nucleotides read TGCGCCAGCAGCCAAGCGATGGGCCTCACTGAAGCTTTCTTT.

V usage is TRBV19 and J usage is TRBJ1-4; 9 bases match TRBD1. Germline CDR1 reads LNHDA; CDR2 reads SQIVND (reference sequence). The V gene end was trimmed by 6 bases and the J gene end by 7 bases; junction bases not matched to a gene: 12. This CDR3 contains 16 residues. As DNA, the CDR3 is TGTGCCAGTAGCAACCCGGGACAGGGCCCTGGTGAAAAACTGTTTTTT. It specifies CASSNPGQGPGEKLFF.

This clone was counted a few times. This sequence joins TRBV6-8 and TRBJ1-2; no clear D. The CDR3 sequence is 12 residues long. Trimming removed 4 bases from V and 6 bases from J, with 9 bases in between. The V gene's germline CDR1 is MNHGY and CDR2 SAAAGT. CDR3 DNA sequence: TGTGCCAGCAGTTTTCGGACGGATGGCTACACCTTC. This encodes CASSFRTDGYTF.

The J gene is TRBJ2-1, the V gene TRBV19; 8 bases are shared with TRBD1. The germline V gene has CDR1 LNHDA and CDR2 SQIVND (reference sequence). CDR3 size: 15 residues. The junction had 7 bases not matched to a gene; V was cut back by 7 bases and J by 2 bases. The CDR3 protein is CASTETGDTYNEQFF. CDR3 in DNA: TGTGCCAGTACGGAGACAGGGGATACCTACAATGAGCAGTTCTTC. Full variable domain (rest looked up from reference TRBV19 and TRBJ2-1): DGGITQSPKYLFRKEGQNVTLSCEQNLNHDAMYWYRQDPGQGLRLIYYSQIVNDFQKGDIAEGYSVSREKKESFPLTVTSAQKNPTAFYLCASTETGDTYNEQFFGPGTRLTVL.

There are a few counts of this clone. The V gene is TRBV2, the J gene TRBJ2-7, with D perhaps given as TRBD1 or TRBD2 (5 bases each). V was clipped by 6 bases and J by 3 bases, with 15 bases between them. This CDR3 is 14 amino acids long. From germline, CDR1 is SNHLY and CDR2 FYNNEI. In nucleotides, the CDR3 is TGTGCCAGCAGGGATGCCGGGACCCTCTACGAGCAGTACTTC. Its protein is CASRDAGTLYEQYF.

CDR3 DNA: TGTGCCAGTAGTATGACAGCCAGCTACGAGCAGTACTTC. Encoded protein: CASSMTASYEQYF. The chain joins TRBV19 to TRBJ2-7; tentative D call: TRBD1 (5 bases). The CDR3 is 13 residues long. Germline CDR1 and CDR2: LNHDA and SQIVND (reference sequence). Trimming cost V 3 bases and J 3 bases, with 9 bases left between them.

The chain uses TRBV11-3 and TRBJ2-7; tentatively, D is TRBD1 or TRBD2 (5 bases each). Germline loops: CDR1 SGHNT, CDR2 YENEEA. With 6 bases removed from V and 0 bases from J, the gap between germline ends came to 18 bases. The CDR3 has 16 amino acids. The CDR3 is CASSLAGARSSYEQYF. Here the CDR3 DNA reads TGTGCCAGCAGTTTGGCCGGGGCCAGGAGCTCCTACGAGCAGTACTTC.

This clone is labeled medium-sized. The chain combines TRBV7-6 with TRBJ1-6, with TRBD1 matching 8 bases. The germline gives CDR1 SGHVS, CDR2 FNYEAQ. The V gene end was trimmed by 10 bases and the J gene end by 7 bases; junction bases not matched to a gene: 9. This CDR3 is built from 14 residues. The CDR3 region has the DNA TGTGCCACACGACAGGGGCTTCTGAATTCACCCCTCCACTTT. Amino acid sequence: CATRQGLLNSPLHF. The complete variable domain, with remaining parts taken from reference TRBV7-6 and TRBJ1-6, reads GAGVSQSPRYKVTKRGQDVALRCDPISGHVSLYWYRQALGQGPEFLTYFNYEAQQDKSGLPNDRFSAERPEGSISTLTIQRTEQRDSAMYRCATRQGLLNSPLHFGNGTRLTVT.

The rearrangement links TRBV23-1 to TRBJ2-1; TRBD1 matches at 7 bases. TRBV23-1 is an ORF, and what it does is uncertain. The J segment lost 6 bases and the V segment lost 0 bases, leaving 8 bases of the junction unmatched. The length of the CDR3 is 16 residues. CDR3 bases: TGCGCCAGCAGTCAATCTCGCAGGGGGTCGAGCAATGAGCAGTTCTTC. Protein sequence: CASSQSRRGSSNEQFF.

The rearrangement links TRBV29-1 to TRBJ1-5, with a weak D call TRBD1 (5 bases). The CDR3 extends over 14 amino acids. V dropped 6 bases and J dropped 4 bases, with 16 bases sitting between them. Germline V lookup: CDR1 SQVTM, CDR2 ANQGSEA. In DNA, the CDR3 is TGCAGCGTGACCAAGGGGACTGGGAATCAGCCCCAGCATTTT. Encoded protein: CSVTKGTGNQPQHF.

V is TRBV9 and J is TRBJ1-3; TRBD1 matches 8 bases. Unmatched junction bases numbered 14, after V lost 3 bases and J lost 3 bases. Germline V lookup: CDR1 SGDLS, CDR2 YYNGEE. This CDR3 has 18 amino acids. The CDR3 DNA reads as TGTGCCAGCAGCGCGGGCCTCGGACAGGGTAGGAGTGGAAACACCATATATTTT. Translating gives CASSAGLGQGRSGNTIYF. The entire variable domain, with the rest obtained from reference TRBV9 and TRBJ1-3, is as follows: DSGVTQTPKHLITATGQRVTLRCSPRSGDLSVYWYQQSLDQGLQFLIQYYNGEERAKGNILERFSAQQFPDLHSELNLSSLELGDSALYFCASSAGLGQGRSGNTIYFGEGSWLTVV.

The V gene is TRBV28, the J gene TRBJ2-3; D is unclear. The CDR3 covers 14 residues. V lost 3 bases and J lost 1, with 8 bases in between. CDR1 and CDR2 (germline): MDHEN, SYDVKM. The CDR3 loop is CASSFLSGTDTQYF. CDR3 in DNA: TGTGCCAGCAGTTTTCTGAGCGGCACAGATACGCAGTATTTT.

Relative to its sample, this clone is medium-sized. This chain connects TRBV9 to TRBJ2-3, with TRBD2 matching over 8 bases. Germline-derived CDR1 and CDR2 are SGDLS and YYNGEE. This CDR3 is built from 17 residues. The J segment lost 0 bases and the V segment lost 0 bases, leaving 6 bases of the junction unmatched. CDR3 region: CASSVEELAASTDTQYF. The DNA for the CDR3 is TGTGCCAGCAGCGTAGAGGAACTAGCGGCGAGCACAGATACGCAGTATTTT. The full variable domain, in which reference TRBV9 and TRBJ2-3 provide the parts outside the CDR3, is DSGVTQTPKHLITATGQRVTLRCSPRSGDLSVYWYQQSLDQGLQFLIQYYNGEERAKGNILERFSAQQFPDLHSELNLSSLELGDSALYFCASSVEELAASTDTQYFGPGTRLTVL.